Given below is one TCR beta chain in context. The data derive from a study of blood T cell repertoires in COVID-19. Study-level information: Samples taken during acute and convalescent COVID-19 were collected in the United States, Italy and Spain. T cells, B-cell-depleted T cells, or PBMCs provided the cDNA or gDNA that served as material.

Authors' processing steps: Scientists estimated how many nucleated cells there were by amplifying reference gene primers. Sequencing used immunoSEQ multiplex PCR; TCRdb keeps in-frame clones, though not all of them. V and J calls and clone size are given by that table; D and trimming were obtained from the DNA. The repertoire holds tens of thousands of clones, with roughly 90% as singletons. There are 15 residues in the CDR3. Germline V lookup: CDR1 ENHRY, CDR2 SYGVKD. Trimming at V came to 3 bases and at J to 2 bases, leaving 6 bases not matched to a gene. The source is a human donor in a cohort sampled during active COVID-19. Specimen: peripheral blood. The V and J genes are TRBV10-3 and TRBJ2-7; the match to TRBD1 covers 8 bases. In DNA, the CDR3 is TGTGCCATCAGTGACGGGACAGGCGGTACCTACGAGCAGTACTTC. This gives the protein CAISDGTGGTYEQYF.